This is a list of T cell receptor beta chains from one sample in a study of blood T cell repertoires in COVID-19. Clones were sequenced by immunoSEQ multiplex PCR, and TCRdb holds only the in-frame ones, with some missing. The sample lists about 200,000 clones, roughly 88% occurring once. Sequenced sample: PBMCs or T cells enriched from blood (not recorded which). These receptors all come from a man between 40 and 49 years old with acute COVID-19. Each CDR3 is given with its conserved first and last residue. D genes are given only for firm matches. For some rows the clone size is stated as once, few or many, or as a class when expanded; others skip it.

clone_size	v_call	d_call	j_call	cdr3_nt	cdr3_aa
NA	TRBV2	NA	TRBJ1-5	TGTGCCAGCAGTGTAGTCCCTCGGCCCCAGCATTTT	CASSVVPRPQHF
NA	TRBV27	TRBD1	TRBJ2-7	TGTGCCAGCAGTCCGACAGGGTCCGAGCAGTACTTC	CASSPTGSEQYF
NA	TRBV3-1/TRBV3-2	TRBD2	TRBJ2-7	TGTGCCAGCAGCCCTACACTAGCGGGATATTACGAGCAGTACTTC	CASSPTLAGYYEQYF
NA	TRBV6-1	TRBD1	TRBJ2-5	TGTGCCAGCAGTGAAAAGTCGGGAACAGGGGAGGAGACCCAGTACTTC	CASSEKSGTGEETQYF
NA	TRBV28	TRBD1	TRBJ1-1	TGTGCCAGCAGACAGGGGGGGTTCGCGAACACTGAAGCTTTCTTT	CASRQGGFANTEAFF
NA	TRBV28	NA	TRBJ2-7	TGTGCCACGACCTTACAGGGTACGGACGAGCAGTACTTC	CATTLQGTDEQYF
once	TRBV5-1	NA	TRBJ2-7	TGCGCCAGCAGTTACGACCTAGGGGGCGAGCAGTACTTC	CASSYDLGGEQYF
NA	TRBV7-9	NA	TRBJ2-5	TGTGCCAGCAGCCGAGGTGGAACTCGAGGAGAGACCCAGTACTTC	CASSRGGTRGETQYF
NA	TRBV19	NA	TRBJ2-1	TGTGCCAGTAGATCGACGGGAGTACGCAATGAGCAGTTCTTC	CASRSTGVRNEQFF
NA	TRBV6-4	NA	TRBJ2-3	TGTGCCAGCAGTGACTCTTATGGCACAGATACGCAGTATTTT	CASSDSYGTDTQYF
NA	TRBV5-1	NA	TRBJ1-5	TGCGCCAGCAGCGATGGGTCCGGGGGGCCGACCCAGCATTTT	CASSDGSGGPTQHF
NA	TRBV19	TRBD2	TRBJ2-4	TGTGCCAGTAGCACGAGGACTAGCGGGAAAAACATTCAGTACTTC	CASSTRTSGKNIQYF
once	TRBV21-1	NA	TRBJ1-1	TGTGCCAGCAGCATCCCCCCGTCAGGGACAGGGGCCACAGTGAACACTGAAGCTTTCTTT	CASSIPPSGTGATVNTEAFF
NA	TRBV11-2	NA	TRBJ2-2	TGTGCCAGCAGCTTAGCTAGCAACGGGGAGCTGTTTTTT	CASSLASNGELFF
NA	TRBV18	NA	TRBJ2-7	TGTGCCAGCTCCCCCTCAAGGGACACCTCCTACGAGCAGTACTTC	CASSPSRDTSYEQYF
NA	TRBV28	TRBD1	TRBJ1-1	TGTGCCAGCAGTAGAGACAGGGGGAACACTGAAGCTTTCTTT	CASSRDRGNTEAFF
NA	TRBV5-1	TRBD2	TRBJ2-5	TGCGCCAGCAGCTTTTCGGGGGGAGGAGAAGAGACCCAGTACTTC	CASSFSGGGEETQYF
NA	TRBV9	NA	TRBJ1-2	TGTGCCAGCAGCGTAGAGGCGGGGGCTAACTATGGCTACACCTTC	CASSVEAGANYGYTF
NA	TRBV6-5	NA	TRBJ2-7	TGTGCCAGCAGTTATAATGTGCCGGGAGAGCAGTACTTC	CASSYNVPGEQYF
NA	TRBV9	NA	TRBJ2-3	TGTGCCAGCACAAACACAGATACGCAGTATTTT	CASTNTDTQYF
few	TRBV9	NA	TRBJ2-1	TGTGCCAGCAGCCCCTTGAGTGCCCTGAATGAGCAGTTCTTC	CASSPLSALNEQFF
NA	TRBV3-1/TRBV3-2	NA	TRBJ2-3	TGTGCCAGCAGCCCTGGAGGTAATACGCAGTATTTT	CASSPGGNTQYF